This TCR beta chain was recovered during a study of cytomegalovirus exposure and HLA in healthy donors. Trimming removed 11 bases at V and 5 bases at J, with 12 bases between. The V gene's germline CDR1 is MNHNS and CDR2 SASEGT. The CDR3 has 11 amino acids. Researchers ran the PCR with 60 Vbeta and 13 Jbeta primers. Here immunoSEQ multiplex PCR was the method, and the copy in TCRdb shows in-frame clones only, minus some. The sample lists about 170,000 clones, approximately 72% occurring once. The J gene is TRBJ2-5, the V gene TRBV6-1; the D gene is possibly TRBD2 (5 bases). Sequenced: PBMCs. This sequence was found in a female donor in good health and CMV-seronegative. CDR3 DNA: TGTGCCGCGAGCCCGGGGGAGACCCAGTACTTC. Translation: CAASPGETQYF.